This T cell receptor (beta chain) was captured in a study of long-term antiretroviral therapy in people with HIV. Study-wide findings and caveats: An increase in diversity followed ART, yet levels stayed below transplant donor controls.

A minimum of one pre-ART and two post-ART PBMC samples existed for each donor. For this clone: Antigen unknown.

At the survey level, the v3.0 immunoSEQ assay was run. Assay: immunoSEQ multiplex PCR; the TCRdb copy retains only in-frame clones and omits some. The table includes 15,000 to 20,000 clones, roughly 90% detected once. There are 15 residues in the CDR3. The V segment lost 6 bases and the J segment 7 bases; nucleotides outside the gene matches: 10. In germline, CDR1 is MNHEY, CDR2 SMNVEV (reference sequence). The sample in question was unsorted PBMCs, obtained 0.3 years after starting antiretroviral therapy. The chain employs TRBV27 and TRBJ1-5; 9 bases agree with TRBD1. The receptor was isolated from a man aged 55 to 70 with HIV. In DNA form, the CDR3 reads TGTGCCAGCAGAACCACAGGGGGCGGGGGACAGCCCCAGCATTTT. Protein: CASRTTGGGGQPQHF.